This T cell receptor beta chain was profiled in a study of blood T cell repertoires in COVID-19 (dated by TCRdb to 2018 to 2021). Describing the broader study: The collaborator samples originated in the United States, Italy and Spain and spanned the acute and convalescent phases of COVID-19. A de-identified subject ID, COVID-19 status, age in years and sex were almost always included in the sample metadata. The material from the prospective study consisted of cDNA or gDNA derived from T cells, B-cell-depleted T cells, or PBMCs. Samples came from the ongoing ImmuneRACE study (first 160 participants) plus 1,254 subjects from 6 global collaborators. The repertoires were made available in a free public database intended to serve as a resource for research on the immune response to SARS-CoV-2. Where HLA class I and class II types were available, the types were taken from metadata supplied by the sample provider, not from assay-based typing. Subjects who had been exposed to COVID-19, were actively infected with it, or had recovered from it provided the deeply sampled blood TCRbeta repertoires that made up the dataset. General findings and caveats noted by the study authors: The quantity of clinical and demographic metadata differed by source and by participant and was supplied without curation.

The CDR3 goes from the cysteine to the phenylalanine over 15 residues. Only the CDR3 DNA is retained, 45 bases long and in frame from the first base. V is clipped by 3 bases and J by 3 bases, and the sequence between their germline boundaries is 16 bases long. CDR1 is given as SGHNT and CDR2 as YYREEE, both from the germline V gene (reference sequence). Whole blood was collected in K2EDTA tubes by collaborating institutions according to the institutions' own protocols. For TCRbeta analysis, collaborator samples were shipped as frozen whole blood, as isolated PBMCs, or as DNA extracted from either sample type. TCRbeta CDR3 regions were amplified from genomic DNA using the immunoSEQ Assay, a bias-controlled multiplex PCR. Per the source publication's procedure: Within the assay, amplification of reference gene primers was used to estimate how many nucleated cells each sample contained. Sequence reads were collapsed and filtered to measure the absolute abundance of every unique TCRbeta CDR3 rearrangement. For each sample, productive Simpson clonality was calculated by taking the square root of Simpson's diversity index across productive rearrangements. TCRdb's version of the immuneACCESS table is confined to in-frame rearrangements and falls short of the full clone set. An unresolved V gene accounts for under half of the shortfall where checked; the remainder is of unknown origin. V, J and clone size are taken as reported in that table, and D and trimming were inferred from the DNA itself. This sample gives approximately 140,000 clones in total; around 88% of them show up just once. Jointly, the top ten make up about 1.5% of the sample.

To note about this clone: Its antigen is not yet known. Base qualities are missing; no much larger clone stands one base away.

The source material was peripheral blood. This chain joins TRBV5-4 to TRBJ2-7; TRBD2 is perhaps the D gene, given 5 matching bases. The receptor's source is a woman aged 55 to 70 with acute or convalescent COVID-19. DNA sequence: TGTGCCAGCAGCTCTGCGGGCAGCCAATTCTACGAGCAGTACTTC. This translates into CASSSAGSQFYEQYF.